Presented here are 2 T cell receptor beta chains from one specimen sequenced in a study of identical twins. Using its own MiXCR run on the 5' RACE reads, TCRdb lists one record per CDR3 protein. The table has about 730,000 distinct CDR3 sequences, approximately 21% seen once. The same data also contributed to another study, on T cells expressing NK-cell markers.

Input material: PBMCs. All receptors come from a young woman in good health.

The chain combines TRBV20-1 with TRBJ2-3, with D uncertain. Germline V lookup: CDR1 DFQATT, CDR2 SNEGSKA (reference sequence). V was clipped by 5 bases and J by 6 bases, with 12 bases between them. There are 12 residues in the CDR3. The CDR3 sequence is CSAAPLGDTQYF. The CDR3 DNA follows: TGCAGTGCTGCGCCCCTAGGGGATACGCAGTATTTT.

This clonotype was counted a few times. The chain recombines TRBV7-2 with TRBJ1-1; TRBD1 is a possible D gene (5 bases). CDR1 SGHTA and CDR2 FQGNSA come from the germline V gene. V shed 0 bases and J shed 0 bases, with 14 bases lying between them. The CDR3 is 17 amino acids. The CDR3 reads CASSLAPPGDMNTEAFF. The CDR3 DNA is TGTGCCAGCAGCTTAGCGCCCCCGGGGGATATGAACACTGAAGCTTTCTTT.